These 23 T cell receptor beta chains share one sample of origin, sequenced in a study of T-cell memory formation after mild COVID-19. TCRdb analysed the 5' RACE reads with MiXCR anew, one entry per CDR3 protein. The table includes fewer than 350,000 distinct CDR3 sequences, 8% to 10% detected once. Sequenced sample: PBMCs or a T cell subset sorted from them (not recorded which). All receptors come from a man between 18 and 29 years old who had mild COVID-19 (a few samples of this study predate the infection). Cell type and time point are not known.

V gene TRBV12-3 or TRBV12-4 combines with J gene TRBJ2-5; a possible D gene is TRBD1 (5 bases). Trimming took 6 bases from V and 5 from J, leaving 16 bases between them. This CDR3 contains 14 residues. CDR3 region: CASRQDAKAETQYF. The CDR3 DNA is TGTGCCAGCAGACAGGACGCCAAAGCGGAGACCCAGTACTTC.

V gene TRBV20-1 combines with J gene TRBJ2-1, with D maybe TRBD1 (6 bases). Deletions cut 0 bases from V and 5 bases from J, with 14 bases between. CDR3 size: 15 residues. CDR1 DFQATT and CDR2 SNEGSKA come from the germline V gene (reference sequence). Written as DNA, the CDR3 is TGCAGTGCTAGAGAACCCCAGGGGTTTCACAATGAGCAGTTCTTC. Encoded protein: CSAREPQGFHNEQFF.

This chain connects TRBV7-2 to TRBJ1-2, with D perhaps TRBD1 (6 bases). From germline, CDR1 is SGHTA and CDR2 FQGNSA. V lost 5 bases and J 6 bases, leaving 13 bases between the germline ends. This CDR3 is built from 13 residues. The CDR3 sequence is CASSQDRQNGYTF. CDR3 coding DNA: TGTGCCAGCAGCCAAGACAGGCAAAATGGCTACACCTTC. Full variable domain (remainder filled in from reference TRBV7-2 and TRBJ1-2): GAGVSQSPSNKVTEKGKDVELRCDPISGHTALYWYRQSLGQGLEFLIYFQGNSAPDKSGLPSDRFSAERTGGSVSTLTIQRTQQEDSAVYLCASSQDRQNGYTFGSGTRLTVV.

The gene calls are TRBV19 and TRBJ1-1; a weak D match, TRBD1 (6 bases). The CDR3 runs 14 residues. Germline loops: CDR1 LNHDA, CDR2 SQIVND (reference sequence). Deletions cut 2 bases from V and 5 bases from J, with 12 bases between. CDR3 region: CASSIWGARTEAFF. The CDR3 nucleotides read TGTGCCAGTAGTATATGGGGGGCGCGAACTGAAGCTTTCTTT.

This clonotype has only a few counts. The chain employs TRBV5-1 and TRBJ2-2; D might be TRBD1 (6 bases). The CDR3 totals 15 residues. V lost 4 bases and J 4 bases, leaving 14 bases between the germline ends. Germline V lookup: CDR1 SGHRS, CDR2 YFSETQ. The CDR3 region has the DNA TGCGCCAGCAGCATCAACAGGGATCTCACCGGGGAGCTGTTTTTT. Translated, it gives CASSINRDLTGELFF.

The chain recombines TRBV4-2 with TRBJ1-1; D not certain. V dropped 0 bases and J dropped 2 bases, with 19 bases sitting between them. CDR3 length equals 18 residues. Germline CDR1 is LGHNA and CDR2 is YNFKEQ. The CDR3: CASSQEGDVWQLNTEAFF. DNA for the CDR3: TGTGCCAGCAGCCAAGAGGGAGATGTTTGGCAACTCAACACTGAAGCTTTCTTT.

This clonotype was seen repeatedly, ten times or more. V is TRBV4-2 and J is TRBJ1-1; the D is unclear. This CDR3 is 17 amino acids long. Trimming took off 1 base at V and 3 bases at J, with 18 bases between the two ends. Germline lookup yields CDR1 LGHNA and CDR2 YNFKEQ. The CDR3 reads CASSQGSGWVRDTEAFF. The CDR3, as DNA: TGTGCCAGCAGCCAAGGGAGTGGATGGGTTAGAGACACTGAAGCTTTCTTT.

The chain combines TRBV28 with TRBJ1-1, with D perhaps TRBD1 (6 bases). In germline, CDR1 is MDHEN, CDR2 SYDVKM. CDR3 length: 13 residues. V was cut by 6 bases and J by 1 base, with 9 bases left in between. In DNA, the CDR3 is TGTGCCAGCAGGCGACAGGCGAACACTGAAGCTTTCTTT. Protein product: CASRRQANTEAFF.

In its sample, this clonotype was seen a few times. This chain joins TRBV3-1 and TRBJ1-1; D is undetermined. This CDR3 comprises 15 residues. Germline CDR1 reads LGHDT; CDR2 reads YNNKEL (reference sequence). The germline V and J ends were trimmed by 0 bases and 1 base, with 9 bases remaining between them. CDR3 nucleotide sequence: TGTGCCAGCAGCCAAGAATCGGCCCCGAACACTGAAGCTTTCTTT. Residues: CASSQESAPNTEAFF.

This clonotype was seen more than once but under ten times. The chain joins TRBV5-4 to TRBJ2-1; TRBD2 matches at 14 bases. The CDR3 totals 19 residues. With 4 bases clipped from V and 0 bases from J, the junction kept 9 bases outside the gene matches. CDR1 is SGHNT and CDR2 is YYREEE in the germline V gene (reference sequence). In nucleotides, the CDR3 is TGTGCCAGCAGCCCCGGTGGGACTAGCGGGGGTAGCTCCTACAATGAGCAGTTCTTC. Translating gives CASSPGGTSGGSSYNEQFF.

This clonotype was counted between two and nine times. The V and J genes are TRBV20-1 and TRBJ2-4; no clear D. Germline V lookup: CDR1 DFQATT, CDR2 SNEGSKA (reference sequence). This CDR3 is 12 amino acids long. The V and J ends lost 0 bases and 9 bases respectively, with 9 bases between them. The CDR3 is CSAREGGGIQYF. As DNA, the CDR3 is TGCAGTGCTAGAGAGGGTGGCGGCATTCAGTACTTC.

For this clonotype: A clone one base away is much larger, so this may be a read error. Written as DNA, the CDR3 is TGTGCCAGCAGCCCGACACAGGGAAGGGACGAGCAGTACTTC. Translating gives CASSPTQGRDEQYF. The chain is built from TRBV7-9 and TRBJ2-7; TRBD1 might be the D (6 bases). The germline V and J ends were trimmed by 5 bases and 5 bases, with 16 bases remaining between them. Germline V lookup: CDR1 SEHNR, CDR2 FQNEAQ (reference sequence). The CDR3 length is 14 residues. Variable domain in full (rest from reference TRBV7-9 and TRBJ2-7): DTGVSQNPRHKITKRGQNVTFRCDPISEHNRLYWYRQTLGQGPEFLTYFQNEAQLEKSRLLSDRFSAERPKGSFSTLEIQRTEQGDSAMYLCASSPTQGRDEQYFGPGTRLTVT.

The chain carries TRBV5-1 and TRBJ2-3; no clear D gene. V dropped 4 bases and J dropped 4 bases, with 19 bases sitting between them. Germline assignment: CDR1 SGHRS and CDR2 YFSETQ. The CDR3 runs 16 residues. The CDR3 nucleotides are TGCGCCAGCAGCCAGCGACTCCCGAATGGGGCAGATACGCAGTATTTT. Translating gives CASSQRLPNGADTQYF. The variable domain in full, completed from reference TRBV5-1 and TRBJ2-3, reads KAGVTQTPRYLIKTRGQQVTLSCSPISGHRSVSWYQQTPGQGLQFLFEYFSETQRNKGNFPGRFSGRQFSNSRSEMNVSTLELGDSALYLCASSQRLPNGADTQYFGPGTRLTVL.

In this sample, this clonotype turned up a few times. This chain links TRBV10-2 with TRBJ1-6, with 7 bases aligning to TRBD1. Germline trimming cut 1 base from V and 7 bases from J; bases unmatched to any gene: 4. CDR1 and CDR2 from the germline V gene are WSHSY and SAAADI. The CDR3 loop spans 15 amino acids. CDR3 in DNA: TGCGCCAGCAGTGAGTTACAGGGGAGAAATTCACCCCTCCACTTT. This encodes CASSELQGRNSPLHF.

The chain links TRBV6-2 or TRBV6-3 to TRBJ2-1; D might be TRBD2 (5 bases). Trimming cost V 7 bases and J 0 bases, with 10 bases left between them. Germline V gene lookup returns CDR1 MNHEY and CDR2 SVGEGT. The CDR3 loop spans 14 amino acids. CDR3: CASTSPSSYNEQFF. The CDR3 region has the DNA TGTGCCAGCACTAGCCCTAGCTCCTACAATGAGCAGTTCTTC.

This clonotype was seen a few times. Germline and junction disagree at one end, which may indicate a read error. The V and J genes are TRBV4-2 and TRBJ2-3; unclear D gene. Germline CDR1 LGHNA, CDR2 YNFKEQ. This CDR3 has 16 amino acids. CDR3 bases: TGCGCCAGCAGCCAAGATGTGGGTTCTGGCACAGATACGCAGTATTTT. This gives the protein CASSQDVGSGTDTQYF.

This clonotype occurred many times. CDR3 sequence: CSVEEGTSRIVSSYNEQFF. In nucleotides, the CDR3 is TGCAGCGTTGAAGAAGGCACTAGCCGGATAGTAAGCTCCTACAATGAGCAGTTCTTC. V and J are TRBV29-1 and TRBJ2-1, with D tentatively TRBD2 (6 bases). The CDR3 runs to 19 residues. Germline CDR1 reads SQVTM; CDR2 reads ANQGSEA. V lost 0 bases and J 0 bases, leaving 21 bases between the germline ends.

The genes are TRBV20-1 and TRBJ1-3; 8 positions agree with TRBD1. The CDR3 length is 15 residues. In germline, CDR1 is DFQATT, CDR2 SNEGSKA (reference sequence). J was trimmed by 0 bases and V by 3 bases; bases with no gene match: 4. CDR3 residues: CSARETGASGNTIYF. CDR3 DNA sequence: TGCAGTGCTAGGGAGACAGGGGCCTCTGGAAACACCATATATTTT.

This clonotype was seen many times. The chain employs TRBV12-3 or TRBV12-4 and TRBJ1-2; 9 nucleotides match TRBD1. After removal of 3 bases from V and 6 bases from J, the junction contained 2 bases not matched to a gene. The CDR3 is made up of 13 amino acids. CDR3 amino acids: CASSLTGGHGYTF. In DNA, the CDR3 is TGTGCCAGCAGTTTGACAGGGGGACATGGCTACACCTTC.

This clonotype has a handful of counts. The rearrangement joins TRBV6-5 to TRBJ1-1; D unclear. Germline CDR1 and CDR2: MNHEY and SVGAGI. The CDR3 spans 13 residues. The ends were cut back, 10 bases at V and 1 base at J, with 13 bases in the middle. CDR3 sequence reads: CATPSSANTEAFF. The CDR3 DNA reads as TGTGCCACTCCGTCATCGGCGAACACTGAAGCTTTCTTT.

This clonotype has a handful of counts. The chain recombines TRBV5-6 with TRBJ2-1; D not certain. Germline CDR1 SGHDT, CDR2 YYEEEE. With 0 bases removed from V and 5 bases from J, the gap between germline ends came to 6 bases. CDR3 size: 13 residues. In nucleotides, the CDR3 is TGTGCCAGCAGCTTGGACGAGAACAATGAGCAGTTCTTC. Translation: CASSLDENNEQFF.

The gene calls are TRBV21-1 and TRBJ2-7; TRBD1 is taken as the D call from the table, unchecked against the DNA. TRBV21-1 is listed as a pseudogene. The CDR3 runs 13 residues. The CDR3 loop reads CASRYGGGYEQYF. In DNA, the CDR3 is TGTGCCAGCCGATATGGGGGTGGGTACGAGCAGTACTTC.

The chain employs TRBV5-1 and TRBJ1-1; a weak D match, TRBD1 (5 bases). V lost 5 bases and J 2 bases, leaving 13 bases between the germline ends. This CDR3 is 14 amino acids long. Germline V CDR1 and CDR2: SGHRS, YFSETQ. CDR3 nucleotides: TGCGCCAGCAGGCTCAGAGGGGCTAACACTGAAGCTTTCTTT. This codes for CASRLRGANTEAFF.